This T cell receptor (beta chain) was sequenced during a study of shared clonotypes between healthy human individuals. Regarding the study as a whole: Owing to a small donor count, the genetic and exposure-history diversity represented was limited.

Generated by immunoSEQ multiplex PCR, the TCRdb table keeps only in-frame clones and is missing some. This repertoire shows over 2 million clones, about 95% found once; its top ten account for more than 0.95%. Terminally differentiated effector memory CD45RA+ cells were left out of the naive CD8 fraction, which was CD45RO-negative and positively selected for CCR7. V lost 0 bases to trimming and J lost 8 bases, with 12 bases between them. The germline CDR1 and CDR2 sequences are SGHDT and YYEEEE. The CDR3 totals 14 residues. For this clone: What it recognizes is unknown.

The chain recombines TRBV5-6 with TRBJ2-4; TRBD2 is a possible D gene (5 bases). Sequencing was carried out using naive CD8+ T cells sorted from blood. This TCR was recovered from a man aged 18 to 29 in good health. In DNA form, the CDR3 reads TGTGCCAGCAGCTTGGTCTCCGGGCGGGACATTCAGTACTTC. Translating gives CASSLVSGRDIQYF. The full variable domain, in which reference TRBV5-6 and TRBJ2-4 provide the parts outside the CDR3, is DAGVTQSPTHLIKTRGQQVTLRCSPKSGHDTVSWYQQALGQGPQFIFQYYEEEERQRGNFPDRFSGHQFPNYSSELNVNALLLGDSALYLCASSLVSGRDIQYFGAGTRLSVL.